The subject of this entry is one T cell receptor beta chain. The sample comes from a study of blood T cell repertoires in COVID-19. Sequencing was performed with immunoSEQ multiplex PCR; in TCRdb, only in-frame clones are kept and a portion is missing. The table has approximately 220,000 clones, around 91% seen once. Participants reported their clinical history, and cohort assignment relied on those reports. This CDR3 region has 11 residues. Trimming removed 8 bases at V and 5 bases at J, with 9 bases between. Germline-derived CDR1 and CDR2 are MNHEY and SMNVEV (reference sequence). The sample was PBMCs or T cells enriched from blood (not recorded which). The genes are TRBV27 and TRBJ1-1, with D uncertain. The clonotype comes from a young woman in a cohort exposed to, infected with or recovered from COVID-19 (not recorded which). This chain's CDR3 is CASRGRTEAFF. The CDR3 DNA is TGTGCCAGCCGCGGCCGGACTGAAGCTTTCTTT.